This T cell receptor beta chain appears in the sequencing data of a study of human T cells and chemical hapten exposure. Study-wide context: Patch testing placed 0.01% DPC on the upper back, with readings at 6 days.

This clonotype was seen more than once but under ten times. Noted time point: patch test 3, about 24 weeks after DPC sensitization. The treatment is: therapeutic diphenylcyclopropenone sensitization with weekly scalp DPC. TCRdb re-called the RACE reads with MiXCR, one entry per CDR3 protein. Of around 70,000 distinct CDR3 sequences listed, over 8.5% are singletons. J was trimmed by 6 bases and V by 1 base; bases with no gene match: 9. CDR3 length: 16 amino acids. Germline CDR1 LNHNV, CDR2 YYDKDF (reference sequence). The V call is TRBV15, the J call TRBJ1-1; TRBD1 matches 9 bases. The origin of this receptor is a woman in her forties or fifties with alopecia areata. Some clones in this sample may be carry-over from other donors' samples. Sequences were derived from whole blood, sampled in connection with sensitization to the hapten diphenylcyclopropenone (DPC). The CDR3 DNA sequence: TGTGCCACCAGCAGAGGAGCCAGGACAGGGGTACCTGAAGCTTTCTTT. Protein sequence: CATSRGARTGVPEAFF.